These T cell receptor beta chains were read from a single sample in a study of blood T cell repertoires in COVID-19. The protocol was immunoSEQ multiplex PCR, while the TCRdb copy is restricted to in-frame clones and leaves out a portion. Among about 210,000 clones listed, around 83% were seen once. Specimen: peripheral blood. These receptors all stem from a man aged 45-65 years with active or convalescent COVID-19. CDR3s include the opening cysteine and the closing phenylalanine or tryptophan. The D gene is left open where the match is weak. Clone size is stated in some rows and not others, as once, few, many or a class when expanded.

V: TRBV5-4; D: NA; J: TRBJ2-7; size: NA; DNA: TGTGCCAGCAGTTTTGGTGGGAGGGGGTCCTACGAGCAGTACTTC; CDR3: CASSFGGRGSYEQYF
V: TRBV10-3; D: TRBD1; J: TRBJ1-2; size: NA; DNA: TGTGCCACACGACAGGGTACGGGAGGCTACACCTTC; CDR3: CATRQGTGGYTF
V: TRBV7-2; D: TRBD2; J: TRBJ2-7; size: NA; DNA: TGTGCCAGCAGCCCGGCCGGGACTAGCCGGTTAAGCGAGCAGTACTTC; CDR3: CASSPAGTSRLSEQYF
V: TRBV6-5; D: NA; J: TRBJ1-4; size: NA; DNA: TGTGCCAGCAGTAGGACAGCAACTAATGAAAAACTGTTTTTT; CDR3: CASSRTATNEKLFF
V: TRBV4-3; D: NA; J: TRBJ1-3; size: NA; DNA: TGCGCCAGCAGCCAAGATGAGCGCGGTGGAAACACCATATATTTT; CDR3: CASSQDERGGNTIYF
V: TRBV12-3/TRBV12-4; D: NA; J: TRBJ1-5; size: NA; DNA: TGTGCCAGCACCACAGGTCTCAATCAGCCCCAGCATTTT; CDR3: CASTTGLNQPQHF
V: TRBV10-3; D: NA; J: TRBJ2-6; size: once; DNA: TGTGCCATCCTTCGAGATTCCGGGGCCAACGTCCTGACTTTC; CDR3: CAILRDSGANVLTF
V: TRBV6-5; D: NA; J: TRBJ2-3; size: few; DNA: TGTGCCAGCAGTCACACAGATACGCAGTATTTT; CDR3: CASSHTDTQYF
V: TRBV28; D: TRBD1; J: TRBJ1-1; size: NA; DNA: TGTGCCAGCAGTTTACAGGCAGGGGGATCCAGAACTGAAGCTTTCTTT; CDR3: CASSLQAGGSRTEAFF
V: TRBV25-1; D: TRBD1; J: TRBJ2-1; size: NA; DNA: TGTGCCAGCAGTGGGGACAGGGTGTACCACAATGAGCAGTTCTTC; CDR3: CASSGDRVYHNEQFF
V: TRBV6-5; D: TRBD1; J: TRBJ1-6; size: NA; DNA: TGTGCCAGCGGGGGACAGATTAATTCACCCCTCCACTTT; CDR3: CASGGQINSPLHF
V: TRBV28; D: NA; J: TRBJ2-7; size: NA; DNA: TGTGCCAGCAGTTTATTATCCTACGAGCAGTACTTC; CDR3: CASSLLSYEQYF
V: TRBV5-6; D: NA; J: TRBJ2-3; size: few; DNA: TGTGCCAGCAGCTTGTTTTTCATCACAGATACGCAGTATTTT; CDR3: CASSLFFITDTQYF
V: TRBV5-4; D: NA; J: TRBJ2-4; size: NA; DNA: TGTGCCAGCAGCTTGACCAGTTCCAAAAACATTCAGTACTTC; CDR3: CASSLTSSKNIQYF
V: TRBV28; D: NA; J: TRBJ2-3; size: NA; DNA: TGTGCCAGCAGCGTACTCGCATGGGGGGTCACAGATACGCAGTATTTT; CDR3: CASSVLAWGVTDTQYF
V: TRBV11-2; D: TRBD2; J: TRBJ2-3; size: NA; DNA: TGTGCCAGCAGCTGGGACCTATTAGCGGGGGGGAGCACAGATACGCAGTATTTT; CDR3: CASSWDLLAGGSTDTQYF
V: TRBV24-1; D: TRBD2; J: TRBJ2-1; size: NA; DNA: TGTGCCACCAGTGGAACCGGCGGGGGGGCCAGTGAGCAGTTCTTC; CDR3: CATSGTGGGASEQFF
V: TRBV5-4; D: TRBD1; J: TRBJ1-1; size: NA; DNA: TGTGCCAGCAGCAGATGGACAGGGGGCCGCACTGAAGCTTTCTTT; CDR3: CASSRWTGGRTEAFF
V: TRBV9; D: NA; J: TRBJ2-3; size: NA; DNA: TGTGCCAGCAGCGTTAGGGAGGACACAGATACGCAGTATTTT; CDR3: CASSVREDTDTQYF
V: TRBV7-2; D: TRBD1; J: TRBJ2-3; size: NA; DNA: TGTGCCAGCAGCTCCCAAGGGGGCATCGCAGATACGCAGTATTTT; CDR3: CASSSQGGIADTQYF
V: TRBV5-4; D: TRBD1; J: TRBJ2-3; size: NA; DNA: TGTGCCAGCAGCGCAGGACAGGGGGCATCCAAGGATACGCAGTATTTT; CDR3: CASSAGQGASKDTQYF
V: TRBV5-4; D: TRBD1; J: TRBJ1-4; size: NA; DNA: TGTGCCAGCAGTCTTACAGGGGCGGCTAATGAAAAACTGTTTTTT; CDR3: CASSLTGAANEKLFF
V: TRBV4-1; D: TRBD2; J: TRBJ2-2; size: once; DNA: TGCGCCAGCAGCCAAGACGTGACTAGCGGGTGGAATCGCACCGGGGAGCTGTTTTTT; CDR3: CASSQDVTSGWNRTGELFF
V: TRBV18; D: TRBD1; J: TRBJ1-1; size: few; DNA: TGTGCCAGCCGTGAGAGCAGGGGGCTTGAAGCTTTCTTT; CDR3: CASRESRGLEAFF
V: TRBV29-1; D: NA; J: TRBJ1-2; size: NA; DNA: TGCAGCGTTGGGTTCAGGGGCAGGGGCTACACCTTC; CDR3: CSVGFRGRGYTF
V: TRBV9; D: NA; J: TRBJ2-6; size: NA; DNA: TGTGCCAGCAGCGGAAAACAGTTCTCTGGGGCCAACGTCCTGACTTTC; CDR3: CASSGKQFSGANVLTF
V: TRBV18; D: TRBD1; J: TRBJ1-1; size: NA; DNA: TGTGCCAGCTCATCCACAGGGGGCCGGACTGAAGCTTTCTTT; CDR3: CASSSTGGRTEAFF
V: TRBV5-6; D: NA; J: TRBJ1-2; size: NA; DNA: TGTGCCAGCAGCCCGGTAGGGGCAGACTATGGCTACACCTTC; CDR3: CASSPVGADYGYTF
V: TRBV9; D: TRBD1; J: TRBJ1-3; size: once; DNA: TGTGCCAGCAGCGTATACCCACGAACGGGACAGGGAGCATACACCATATATTTT; CDR3: CASSVYPRTGQGAYTIYF
V: TRBV28; D: NA; J: TRBJ2-1; size: NA; DNA: TGTGCCAGCAAGGGGTTGATGGGGTACAATGAGCAGTTCTTC; CDR3: CASKGLMGYNEQFF
V: TRBV28; D: TRBD1; J: TRBJ1-2; size: NA; DNA: TGTGCCAGCAGTTTATCCGCAGGGGGCTATGGCTACACCTTC; CDR3: CASSLSAGGYGYTF
V: TRBV5-1; D: TRBD1; J: TRBJ2-3; size: NA; DNA: TGCGCCAGCAGCTTTTCGCAGGGGGGCACAGATACGCAGTATTTT; CDR3: CASSFSQGGTDTQYF
V: TRBV24-1; D: NA; J: TRBJ2-7; size: NA; DNA: TGTGCCACCAGTGATTTACAGGGCTACGAGCAGTACTTC; CDR3: CATSDLQGYEQYF
V: TRBV29-1; D: NA; J: TRBJ2-1; size: NA; DNA: TGCAGCGTTTGGGTAGCGGCCTACAATGAGCAGTTCTTC; CDR3: CSVWVAAYNEQFF
V: TRBV7-2; D: NA; J: TRBJ1-2; size: NA; DNA: TGTGCCAGCAGCTTAAATACGGTCCTCTATGGCTACACCTTC; CDR3: CASSLNTVLYGYTF
V: TRBV7-3; D: TRBD1; J: TRBJ2-7; size: NA; DNA: TGTGCCAGCACCCAGGGACAGGGGAGCTCCTACGAGCAGTACTTC; CDR3: CASTQGQGSSYEQYF
V: TRBV5-1; D: NA; J: TRBJ2-5; size: NA; DNA: TGCGCCAGCAGCAGACTGGAGGTGGAGACCCAGTACTTC; CDR3: CASSRLEVETQYF
V: TRBV7-2; D: NA; J: TRBJ2-6; size: NA; DNA: TGTGCCAGCAGCCCCTGGCCTGGGGCCAACGTCCTGACTTTC; CDR3: CASSPWPGANVLTF
V: TRBV7-8; D: NA; J: TRBJ2-7; size: NA; DNA: TGTGCCAGCAGCTTAGTATTTAGCAACTCCTACGAGCAGTACTTC; CDR3: CASSLVFSNSYEQYF
V: TRBV5-7; D: NA; J: TRBJ2-3; size: NA; DNA: TGTGCCAGCAGCCCCCGAGGGCGCACAGATACGCAGTATTTT; CDR3: CASSPRGRTDTQYF